This paragraph reports one T cell receptor (beta chain). These data come from a study of T cells in tumors after PD-1 blockade. About the study: Some patients also took daily vismodegib 150 mg during anti-PD-1 treatment. On average, peripheral blood gave 100,000 to 140,000 TCR templates and 35,000 to 40,000 unique clonotypes.

The assay was immunoSEQ multiplex PCR, and TCRdb's table has in-frame clones only and misses some. The table has about 15,000 clones, over 75% seen once. Trimming shortened V by 3 bases and J by 9 bases, and 14 bases separated the two germline ends. CDR1 and CDR2 (germline): MNHEY, SMNVEV (reference sequence). This CDR3 is built from 14 residues. V and J are TRBV27 and TRBJ2-2; the D is unclear. The receptor comes from a human donor with basal cell carcinoma. The input for sequencing was PBMCs, taken after anti-PD-1 treatment. The CDR3 DNA is TGTGCCAGCAGTTTCGCGACGGCGCGGCGGGAGCTGTTTTTT. It translates to CASSFATARRELFF.